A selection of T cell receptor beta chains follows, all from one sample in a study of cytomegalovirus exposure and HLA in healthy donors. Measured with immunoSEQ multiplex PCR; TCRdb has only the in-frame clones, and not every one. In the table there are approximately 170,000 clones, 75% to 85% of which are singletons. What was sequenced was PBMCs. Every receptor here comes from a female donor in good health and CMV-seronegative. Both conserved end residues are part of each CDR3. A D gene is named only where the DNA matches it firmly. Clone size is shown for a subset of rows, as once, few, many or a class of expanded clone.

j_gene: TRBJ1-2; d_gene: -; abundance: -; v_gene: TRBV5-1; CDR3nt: TGCGCCAGCAGCTTGGTCGGGGATGGGCCGGCCGGATATGGCTACACCTTC; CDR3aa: CASSLVGDGPAGYGYTF
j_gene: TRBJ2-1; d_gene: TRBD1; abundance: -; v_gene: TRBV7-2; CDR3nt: TGTGCCAGCAGCTCCGGGACAGGGGGATACAATGAGCAGTTCTTC; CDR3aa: CASSSGTGGYNEQFF
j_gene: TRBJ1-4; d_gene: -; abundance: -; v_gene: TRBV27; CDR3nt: TGTGCCAGCAGTCCAGATGAAAAACTGTTTTTT; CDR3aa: CASSPDEKLFF
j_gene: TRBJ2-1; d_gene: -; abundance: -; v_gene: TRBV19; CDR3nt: TGTGCCAGTAGTGGCCGGACAAGCCAGGCCAATGAGCAGTTCTTC; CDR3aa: CASSGRTSQANEQFF
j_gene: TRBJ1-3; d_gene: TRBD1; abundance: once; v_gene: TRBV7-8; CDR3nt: TGTGCCAGCATCGAATCCGCGGACAGGGGGACTGGAAACACCATATATTTT; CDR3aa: CASIESADRGTGNTIYF
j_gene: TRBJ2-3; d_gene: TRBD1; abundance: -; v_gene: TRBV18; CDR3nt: TGTGCCAGCTCACGGACCGGGACAGGTATCACAGATACGCAGTATTTT; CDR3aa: CASSRTGTGITDTQYF
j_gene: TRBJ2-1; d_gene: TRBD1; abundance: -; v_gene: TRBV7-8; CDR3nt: TGTGCCAGCAGCGCCCCCGGGACAGGGAAGCATGAGCAGTTCTTC; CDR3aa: CASSAPGTGKHEQFF
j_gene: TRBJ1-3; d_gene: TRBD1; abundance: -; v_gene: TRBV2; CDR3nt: TGTGCCAGCAGACAAGACAGGGATCAAGACATATATTTT; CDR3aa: CASRQDRDQDIYF
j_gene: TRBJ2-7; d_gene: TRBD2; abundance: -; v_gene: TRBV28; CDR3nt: TGTGCCAGCACCCCCGGGAGGAGCTCCTACGAGCAGTACTTC; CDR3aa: CASTPGRSSYEQYF
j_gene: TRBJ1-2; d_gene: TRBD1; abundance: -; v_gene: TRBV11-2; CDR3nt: TGTGCCAGCAGCTCCTGGACAGGGGGCGGGGGCTATGGCTACACCTTC; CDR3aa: CASSSWTGGGGYGYTF
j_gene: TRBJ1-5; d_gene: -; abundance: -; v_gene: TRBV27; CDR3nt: TGTGCCAGCAGTTTTATCTCGGGGACGGGGGGGCATAGCAATCAGCCCCAGCATTTT; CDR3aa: CASSFISGTGGHSNQPQHF
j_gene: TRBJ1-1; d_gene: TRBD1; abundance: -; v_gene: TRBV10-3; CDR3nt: TGTGCCATCAGTGAGTCAGGGGGCGGAATAGGGGGCGCCTCTGAAGCTTTCTTT; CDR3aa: CAISESGGGIGGASEAFF
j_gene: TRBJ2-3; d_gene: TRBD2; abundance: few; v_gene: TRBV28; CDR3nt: TGTGCCAGCAGTTCCGGGACTAGCGGGAGATGGAGCACAGATACGCAGTATTTT; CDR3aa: CASSSGTSGRWSTDTQYF
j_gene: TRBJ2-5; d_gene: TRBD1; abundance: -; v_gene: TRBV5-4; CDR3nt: TGTGCCAGCAGCCATGGACAGGGCCATCAAGAGACCCAGTACTTC; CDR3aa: CASSHGQGHQETQYF
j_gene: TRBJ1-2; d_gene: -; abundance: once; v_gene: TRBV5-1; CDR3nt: TGCGCCAGCAGCTACGCAAGCGGGGGTCTCCGGTACACCTTC; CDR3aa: CASSYASGGLRYTF
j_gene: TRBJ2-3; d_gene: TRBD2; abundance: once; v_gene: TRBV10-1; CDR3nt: TGCGCCACTTCGAAAGCGGGAAAGGCGGGGGGCACAGATACGCAGTATTTT; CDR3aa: CATSKAGKAGGTDTQYF
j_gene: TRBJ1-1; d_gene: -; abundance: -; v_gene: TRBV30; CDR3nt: TGTGCCTGGGGACCACAGGGTTCGAACACTGAAGCTTTCTTT; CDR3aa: CAWGPQGSNTEAFF
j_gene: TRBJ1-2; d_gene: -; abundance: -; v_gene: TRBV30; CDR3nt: TGTGCCTGGACCCTGAACTGGGGGCGGTCTGGCTACACCTTC; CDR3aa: CAWTLNWGRSGYTF
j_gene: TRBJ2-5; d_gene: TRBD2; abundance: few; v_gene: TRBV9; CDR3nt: TGTGCCAGCAGCGTAGGGGGGGGTGGGTGGGAGACCCAGTACTTC; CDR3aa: CASSVGGGGWETQYF
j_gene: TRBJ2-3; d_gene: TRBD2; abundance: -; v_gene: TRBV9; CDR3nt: TGTGCCAGCAGCAGATTACTCGCGGGAGGTAGCACAGATACGCAGTATTTT; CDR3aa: CASSRLLAGGSTDTQYF
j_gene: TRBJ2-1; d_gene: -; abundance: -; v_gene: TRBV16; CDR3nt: TGTGCCAGCAGCCAATCGCTTAGTAGCTCCTACAATGAGCAGTTCTTC; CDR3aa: CASSQSLSSSYNEQFF
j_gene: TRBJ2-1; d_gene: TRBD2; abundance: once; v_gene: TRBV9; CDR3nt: TGTGCCAGCAGCGGGGGGGCGGGGGGTTTATACAATGAGCAGTTCTTC; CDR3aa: CASSGGAGGLYNEQFF
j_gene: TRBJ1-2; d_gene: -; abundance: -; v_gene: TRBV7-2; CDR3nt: TGTGCCAGCAGCTTAGTGGGCAGCTATGGCTACACCTTC; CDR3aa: CASSLVGSYGYTF
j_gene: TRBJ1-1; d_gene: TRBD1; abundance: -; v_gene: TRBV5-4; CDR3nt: TGTGCCAGCAGCCAGGGGGCGGCGAACACTGAAGCTTTCTTT; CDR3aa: CASSQGAANTEAFF
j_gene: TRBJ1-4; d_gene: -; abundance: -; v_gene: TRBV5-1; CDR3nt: TGCGCCAGCAGCTCGGGGAGCCGGGGAGGGCCTAATGAAAAACTGTTTTTT; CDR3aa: CASSSGSRGGPNEKLFF
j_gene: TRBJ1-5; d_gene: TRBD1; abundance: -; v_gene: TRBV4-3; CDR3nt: TGCGCCAGCAGCCGGGACAGGGGCAGCAATCAGCCCCAGCATTTT; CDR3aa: CASSRDRGSNQPQHF
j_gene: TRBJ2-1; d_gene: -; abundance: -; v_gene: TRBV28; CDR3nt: TGTGCCAGTGAACAGGGGGGGTCGTTAGGGAATGAGCAGTTCTTC; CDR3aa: CASEQGGSLGNEQFF
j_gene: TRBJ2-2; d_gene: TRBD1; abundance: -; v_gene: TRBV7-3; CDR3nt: TGTGCCAGCAGCTTAGGACAGGGGCACACCGGGGAGCTGTTTTTT; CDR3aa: CASSLGQGHTGELFF
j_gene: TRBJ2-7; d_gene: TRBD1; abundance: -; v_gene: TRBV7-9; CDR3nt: TGTGCCAGCAGACCCGGGACAGGGGCTCCCCAAATCGACGAGCAGTACTTC; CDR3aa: CASRPGTGAPQIDEQYF
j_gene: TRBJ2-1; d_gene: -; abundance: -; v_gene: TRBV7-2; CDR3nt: TGTGCCAGCAGCTTTGGGTACATCCACACCCCAGGCAATGAGCAGTTCTTC; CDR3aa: CASSFGYIHTPGNEQFF
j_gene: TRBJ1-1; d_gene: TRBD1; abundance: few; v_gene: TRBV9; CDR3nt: TGTGCCAGCAGCGCCGGGACCGGGACAGGGGTTGAAGCTTTCTTT; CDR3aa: CASSAGTGTGVEAFF
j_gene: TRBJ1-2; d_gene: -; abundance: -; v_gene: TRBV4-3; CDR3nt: TGCGCCAGCAGCCAAGTAGGGGTCCAAGGGGGCTACACCTTC; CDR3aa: CASSQVGVQGGYTF
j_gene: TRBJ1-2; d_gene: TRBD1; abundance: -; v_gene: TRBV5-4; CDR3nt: TGTGCCAGCAGCCCGGGGACAGAAAACTATGGCTACACCTTC; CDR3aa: CASSPGTENYGYTF
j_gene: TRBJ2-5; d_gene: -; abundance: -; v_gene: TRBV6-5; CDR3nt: TGTGCCAGCGTCGGGGGAGAGACCCAGTACTTC; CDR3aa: CASVGGETQYF
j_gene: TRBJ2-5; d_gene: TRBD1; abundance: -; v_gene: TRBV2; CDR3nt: TGTGCCAGCAGTCAAAGGGACAGGGGGCAAGAGACCCAGTACTTC; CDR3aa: CASSQRDRGQETQYF
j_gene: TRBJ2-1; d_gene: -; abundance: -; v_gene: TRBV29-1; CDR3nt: TGCAGCGTTGACTTGGGGCGGGGTGCCTACAATGAGCAGTTCTTC; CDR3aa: CSVDLGRGAYNEQFF
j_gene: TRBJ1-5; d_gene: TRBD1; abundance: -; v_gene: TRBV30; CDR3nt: TGTGCCTGGAGTACAGGGGGCAGCAATCAGCCCCAGCATTTT; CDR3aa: CAWSTGGSNQPQHF
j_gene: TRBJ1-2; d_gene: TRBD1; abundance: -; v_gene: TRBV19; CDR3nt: TGTGCCAGTAGTATTCAGGGGGAAGGCTACACCTTC; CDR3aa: CASSIQGEGYTF
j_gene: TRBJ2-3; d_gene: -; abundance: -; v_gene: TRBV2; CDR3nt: TGTGCCAGCTGCTTGGGGGGGGCAACGACAGATACGCAGTATTTT; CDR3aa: CASCLGGATTDTQYF
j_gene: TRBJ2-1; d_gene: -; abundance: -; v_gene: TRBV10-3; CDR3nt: TGTGCCATCAGTGAATCGCGGGGGCAGGTGTACAATGAGCAGTTCTTC; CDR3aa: CAISESRGQVYNEQFF
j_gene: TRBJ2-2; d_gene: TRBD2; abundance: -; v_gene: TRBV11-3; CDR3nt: TGTGCTAGCAGCTTAGCGAGACTAGCGGGCCCAACCGGGGAGCTGTTTTTT; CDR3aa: CASSLARLAGPTGELFF
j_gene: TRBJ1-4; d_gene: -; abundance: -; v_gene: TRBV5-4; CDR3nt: TGTGCCAGCAGCGGTGGGGGGAGGACGCATGAAAAACTGTTTTTT; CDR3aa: CASSGGGRTHEKLFF
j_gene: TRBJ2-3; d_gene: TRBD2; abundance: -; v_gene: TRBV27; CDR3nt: TGTGCCAGCAGTTTTCTAGCGGTTAGCACAGATACGCAGTATTTT; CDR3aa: CASSFLAVSTDTQYF
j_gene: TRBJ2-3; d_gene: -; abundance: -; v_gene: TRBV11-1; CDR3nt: TGTGCCAGCAGCTATTCACAGGTGGGGGATACGCAGTATTTT; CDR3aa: CASSYSQVGDTQYF
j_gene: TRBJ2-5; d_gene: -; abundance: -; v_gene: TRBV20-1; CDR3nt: TGCAGTGCCCCAAGCGAGGAGACCCAGTACTTC; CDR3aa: CSAPSEETQYF
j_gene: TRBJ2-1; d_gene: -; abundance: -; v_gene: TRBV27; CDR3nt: TGTGCCAGCGGGAGGGGGTACGATGAGCAGTTCTTC; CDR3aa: CASGRGYDEQFF